The 23 T cell receptor beta chains below were found in one sample sequenced in a study of shared clonotypes between healthy human individuals. The data were produced by immunoSEQ multiplex PCR, yet TCRdb's version contains in-frame clones alone and is incomplete. The sample comprises over 400,000 clones, almost 80% of which are singletons, and 12% rests with the top ten. The sample was PBMCs. All receptors derive from a woman aged 40 to 49 in good health. Some clones in this sample may be carry-over from other donors' samples.

The chain recombines TRBV7-9 with TRBJ2-6; tentative D call: TRBD2 (6 bases). The V gene lost 0 bases and the J gene lost 4 bases, with 10 bases spanning the gap. This CDR3 region has 16 residues. Germline loops: CDR1 SEHNR, CDR2 FQNEAQ (reference sequence). This chain's CDR3 is CASSLARDSGANVLTF. The CDR3 DNA reads as TGTGCCAGCAGCTTAGCGCGGGATTCCGGGGCCAACGTCCTGACTTTC.

The rearrangement uses TRBV11-2 and TRBJ2-3; tentatively, D is TRBD2 (5 bases). CDR3 length: 13 residues. Trimming shortened V by 5 bases and J by 3 bases, and 9 bases separated the two germline ends. Per germline, CDR1 SGHAT and CDR2 FQNNGV. This chain's CDR3 is CASSRGRTDTQYF. The CDR3 DNA follows: TGTGCCAGCAGCAGAGGGAGAACAGATACGCAGTATTTT.

The V and J genes are TRBV6-1 and TRBJ2-1, with D unresolved. This CDR3 region has 13 residues. CDR1 and CDR2 from the germline V gene are MNHNS and SASEGT. Between the trimmed V and J ends, which lost 6 bases and 9 bases, there was a span of 15 bases. DNA of the CDR3: TGTGCCAGCAGGAGACCGGCGCCCGGTGAGCAGTTCTTC. This codes for CASRRPAPGEQFF.

The chain links TRBV27 to TRBJ2-7; D ambiguous. The germline gives CDR1 MNHEY, CDR2 SMNVEV (reference sequence). The CDR3 is made up of 15 amino acids. Between the trimmed V and J ends, which lost 4 bases and 5 bases, there was a span of 18 bases. This CDR3 reads CASSSLGGGFDEQYF. DNA for the CDR3: TGTGCCAGCAGTTCCCTCGGCGGTGGGTTCGACGAGCAGTACTTC.

The rearrangement links TRBV28 to TRBJ2-1, with a weak D call TRBD1 (6 bases). V was trimmed by 7 bases and J by 4 bases, leaving 11 bases between them. This CDR3 has 13 residues. Germline assignment: CDR1 MDHEN and CDR2 SYDVKM. DNA of the CDR3: TGTGCCAGCACCCTACAGGGTTACAATGAGCAGTTCTTC. Residues: CASTLQGYNEQFF.

The chain joins TRBV5-5 to TRBJ2-2, with a weak D call TRBD1 (5 bases). This CDR3 has 14 residues. V was trimmed by 4 bases and J by 3 bases, leaving 10 bases between them. CDR1 is SGHKS, CDR2 YYEKEE, per germline (reference sequence). DNA of the CDR3: TGTGCCAGCAGCGTCGACAGCTACACCGGGGAGCTGTTTTTT. Its protein is CASSVDSYTGELFF.

As to this clone: One base away lies a much larger clone, so this may be a sequencing read error. V usage is TRBV7-9 and J usage is TRBJ2-7, with D unresolved. Germline V CDR1 and CDR2: SEHNR, FQNEAQ (reference sequence). There are 11 residues in the CDR3. V was cut by 5 bases and J by 3 bases, with 5 bases left in between. In DNA, the CDR3 is TGTGCCAGCAGCAAAAGCTACGAGCAGTACTTC. Protein sequence: CASSKSYEQYF.

V gene TRBV7-3 combines with J gene TRBJ2-3; TRBD2 aligns across 7 bases. The germline gives CDR1 SGHTA, CDR2 FQGTGA. V shed 2 bases and J 2 bases; nucleotides not matched to a gene: 13. CDR3 size: 18 residues. The CDR3 reads CASSLFFNGLAATDTQYF. In nucleotides, the CDR3 is TGTGCCAGCAGCTTATTTTTCAATGGGCTAGCGGCCACAGATACGCAGTATTTT.

This chain links TRBV10-1 with TRBJ2-3; 14 bases are shared with TRBD2. CDR3 length: 15 residues. V was clipped by 4 bases and J by 4 bases; unmatched bases: 1. The germline CDR1 and CDR2 sequences are WNHNN and SYGVQD (reference sequence). The CDR3 sequence is CASSGLAGGPDTQYF. In DNA form, the CDR3 reads TGCGCCAGCAGTGGACTAGCGGGAGGGCCAGATACGCAGTATTTT.

CDR3 nucleotides: TGTGCCAGCAGCTTAGGGTCAGACGACTATGGCTACACCTTC. As protein: CASSLGSDDYGYTF. The chain is built from TRBV11-2 and TRBJ1-2, with unresolved D. The CDR3 has 14 amino acids. V was cut by 1 base and J by 3 bases, with 9 bases left in between. CDR1 and CDR2 from the germline V gene are SGHAT and FQNNGV.

The rearrangement joins TRBV28 to TRBJ1-3, with 8 bases that match TRBD1. V lost 2 bases and J lost 2; bases outside the gene matches: 2. The germline V gene has CDR1 MDHEN and CDR2 SYDVKM. The CDR3 has 15 residues. The CDR3 DNA reads TGTGCCAGCAGTTTAGGGACAGGCCCTGGAAACACCATATATTTT. Its protein product is CASSLGTGPGNTIYF.

This chain uses TRBV5-6 with TRBJ2-7; TRBD2 agrees at 9 bases. From germline, CDR1 is SGHDT and CDR2 YYEEEE. There are 16 residues in the CDR3. V lost 2 bases and J lost 6; bases outside the gene matches: 12. The CDR3 region is CASSFGIAGGPGEQYF. CDR3 DNA: TGTGCCAGCAGCTTTGGTATTGCGGGAGGGCCCGGCGAGCAGTACTTC.

The chain combines TRBV7-6 with TRBJ1-4, with 8 positions matching TRBD1. Germline V gene data show CDR1 as SGHVS and CDR2 as FNYEAQ. The trim removed 6 bases at V and 7 bases at J, leaving 10 bases unmatched. CDR3 length: 15 residues. CDR3 residues: CASRKGRQGSEKLFF. The CDR3 DNA reads as TGTGCCAGCAGAAAAGGGAGACAGGGGAGTGAAAAACTGTTTTTT.

This rearrangement joins TRBV7-2 to TRBJ2-7; TRBD2 might be the D (5 bases). The CDR3 covers 15 residues. CDR1 is SGHTA and CDR2 is FQGNSA in the germline V gene. Trimming took 3 bases from V and 2 from J, leaving 14 bases between them. CDR3: CASSFDGSAAYEQYF. The CDR3, as DNA: TGTGCCAGCAGCTTCGATGGGAGTGCGGCCTACGAGCAGTACTTC.

The chain combines TRBV7-9 with TRBJ2-7; the D gene could be TRBD1 or TRBD2 (5 bases each). Germline CDR1 is SEHNR and CDR2 is FQNEAQ (reference sequence). Trimming removed 5 bases from V and 0 bases from J, with 17 bases in between. The CDR3 has 16 residues. DNA of the CDR3: TGTGCCAGCAGCCGAGTTCAGGGACGCGGCTCCTACGAGCAGTACTTC. It is translated as CASSRVQGRGSYEQYF.

This chain connects TRBV15 to TRBJ2-7; TRBD2 is a possible D gene (6 bases). Trimming took off 5 bases at V and 0 bases at J, with 14 bases between the two ends. Germline CDR1 LNHNV, CDR2 YYDKDF (reference sequence). CDR3 length: 15 residues. Here the CDR3 DNA reads TGTGCCACCAGCTGGGGACTGAGGAGCTCCTACGAGCAGTACTTC. Amino acids: CATSWGLRSSYEQYF.

The V gene is TRBV5-1, the J gene TRBJ1-2; 8 bases line up with TRBD1. With V trimmed by 1 base and J by 4 bases, 9 bases remained unmatched. Germline V gene sequence: CDR1 SGHRS, CDR2 YFSETQ. This CDR3 is 16 amino acids long. This CDR3 reads CASSLFAGGTSYGYTF. The CDR3 nucleotides read TGCGCCAGCAGCTTGTTCGCAGGGGGCACTAGCTATGGCTACACCTTC.

This clone was observed a handful of times. The V and J genes are TRBV7-2 and TRBJ1-1, with 8 bases lining up with TRBD1. V lost 0 bases and J lost 5; bases outside the gene matches: 8. CDR3 length: 16 residues. Per the germline V gene, CDR1 is SGHTA and CDR2 is FQGNSA. DNA of the CDR3: TGTGCCAGCAGCTTAGCCACTCAGGGGGCCGGAACTGAAGCTTTCTTT. Its translation: CASSLATQGAGTEAFF.

The V call is TRBV5-1, the J call TRBJ2-2, with TRBD2 identical over 11 bases. The CDR3 contains 15 residues. The V and J ends lost 5 bases and 3 bases, in that order; junction bases with no gene match: 3. The germline V gene encodes CDR1 SGHRS and CDR2 YFSETQ. The CDR3: CASRLAGDYTGELFF. CDR3 DNA: TGCGCCAGCAGACTAGCGGGAGATTACACCGGGGAGCTGTTTTTT.

This clone was detected once. In DNA, the CDR3 is TGCAGCGTTGAATGGGCACTAGCGGGAGAGTACGAGCAGTACTTC. It translates to CSVEWALAGEYEQYF. The gene calls are TRBV29-1 and TRBJ2-7; 11 positions match TRBD2. This CDR3 is built from 15 residues. From germline, CDR1 is SQVTM and CDR2 ANQGSEA. V lost 2 bases, J lost 4 bases, and 7 bases stayed unmatched.

This chain joins TRBV18 and TRBJ2-3, with D unresolved. Between the trimmed V and J ends, which lost 0 bases and 3 bases, there was a span of 7 bases. CDR3 length: 14 residues. The germline gives CDR1 KGHSH, CDR2 LQKENI. CDR3 loop: CASSPPDPTDTQYF. CDR3 coding DNA: TGTGCCAGCTCACCACCGGATCCGACAGATACGCAGTATTTT.

A note on this clone: A single base separates this from a much larger clone, so it may be a read error. V gene TRBV6-1 combines with J gene TRBJ2-3; no clear D gene. This CDR3 is 12 amino acids long. Germline CDR1 MNHNS, CDR2 SASEGT. V was clipped by 0 bases and J by 6 bases, with 4 bases between them. CDR3 nucleotide sequence: TGTGCCAGCAGTGAAGCCCGGGATACGCAGTATTTT. The encoded protein is CASSEARDTQYF.

This chain uses TRBV12-5 with TRBJ2-7; 11 positions agree with TRBD2. Germline CDR1 LGHNT, CDR2 FRNRAP. The CDR3 is 18 amino acids. The V segment lost 6 bases and the J segment 5 bases; nucleotides outside the gene matches: 18. CDR3 sequence (DNA): TGTGCTAGTGGGCGCCGCCAACTAGCGGGGGCCCTACGGGACGAGCAGTACTTC. Encoded protein: CASGRRQLAGALRDEQYF.